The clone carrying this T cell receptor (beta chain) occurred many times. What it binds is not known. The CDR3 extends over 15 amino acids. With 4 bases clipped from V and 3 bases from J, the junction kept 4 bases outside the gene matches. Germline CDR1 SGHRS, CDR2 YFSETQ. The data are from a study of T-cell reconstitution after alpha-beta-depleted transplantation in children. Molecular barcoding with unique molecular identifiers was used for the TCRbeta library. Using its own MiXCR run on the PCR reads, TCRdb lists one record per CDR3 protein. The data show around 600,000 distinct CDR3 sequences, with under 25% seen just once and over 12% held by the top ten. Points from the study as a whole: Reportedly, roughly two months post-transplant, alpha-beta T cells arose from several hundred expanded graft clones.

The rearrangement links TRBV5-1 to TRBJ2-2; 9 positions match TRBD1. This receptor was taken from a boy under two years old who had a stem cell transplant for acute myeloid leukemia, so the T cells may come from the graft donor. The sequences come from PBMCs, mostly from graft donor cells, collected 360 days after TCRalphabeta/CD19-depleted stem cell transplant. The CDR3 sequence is CASSPDRGDTGELFF. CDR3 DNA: TGCGCCAGCAGCCCTGACAGGGGGGACACCGGGGAGCTGTTTTTT.